The TCR beta chain described here comes from a study of CD8+ T cells in alopecia areata. The CDR3 covers 13 residues. Trimming took off 3 bases at V and 5 bases at J, with 8 bases between the two ends. Germline CDR1 is SGHRS and CDR2 is YFSETQ. As for treatment: oral pan-JAK inhibitor, 5-10 mg twice daily. Lesional scalp punch biopsies and peripheral blood came from alopecia areata patients. Overall study results and limits: Patients shared TCRs less clearly than mice did, possibly for HLA-related reasons. In blood and scalp, many expanded lesional clones persisted during tofacitinib. Researchers report lesional scalp, most notably alopecia totalis/universalis, outstripped normal scalp in clonality.

A single count supports this clone. Its cognate antigen is unknown. Extracted from the samples, RNA was reverse transcribed into cDNA to serve as the sequencing template. The repertoire was sequenced with immunoSEQ multiplex PCR; TCRdb's copy has only in-frame clones and lacks some. The sample holds about 220,000 clones, about three fifths seen once. The TCR comes from a human donor with alopecia areata. Here the sequenced sample was CD4+ T cells sorted from blood, taken at week 4, from a patient treated with tofacitinib. The chain combines TRBV5-1 with TRBJ2-2; D unresolved. CDR3 nucleotides: TGCGCCAGCAGCTCCCAACTGACCGGGGAGCTGTTTTTT. Encoded protein: CASSSQLTGELFF. Filled out from reference TRBV5-1 and TRBJ2-2, the complete variable domain reads KAGVTQTPRYLIKTRGQQVTLSCSPISGHRSVSWYQQTPGQGLQFLFEYFSETQRNKGNFPGRFSGRQFSNSRSEMNVSTLELGDSALYLCASSSQLTGELFFGEGSRLTVL.